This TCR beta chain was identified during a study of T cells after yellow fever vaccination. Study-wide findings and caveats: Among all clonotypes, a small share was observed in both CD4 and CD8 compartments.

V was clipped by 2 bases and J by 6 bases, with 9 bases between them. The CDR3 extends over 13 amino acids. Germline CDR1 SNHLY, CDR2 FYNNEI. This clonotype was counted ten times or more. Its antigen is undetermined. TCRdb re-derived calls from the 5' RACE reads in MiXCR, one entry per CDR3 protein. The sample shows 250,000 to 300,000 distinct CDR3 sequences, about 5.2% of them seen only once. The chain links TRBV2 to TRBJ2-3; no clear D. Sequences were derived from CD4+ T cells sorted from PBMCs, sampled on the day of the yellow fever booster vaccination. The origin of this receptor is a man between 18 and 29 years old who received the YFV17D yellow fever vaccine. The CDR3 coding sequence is TGTGCCAGCAGTGAACCCTTCACGGATACGCAGTATTTT. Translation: CASSEPFTDTQYF.